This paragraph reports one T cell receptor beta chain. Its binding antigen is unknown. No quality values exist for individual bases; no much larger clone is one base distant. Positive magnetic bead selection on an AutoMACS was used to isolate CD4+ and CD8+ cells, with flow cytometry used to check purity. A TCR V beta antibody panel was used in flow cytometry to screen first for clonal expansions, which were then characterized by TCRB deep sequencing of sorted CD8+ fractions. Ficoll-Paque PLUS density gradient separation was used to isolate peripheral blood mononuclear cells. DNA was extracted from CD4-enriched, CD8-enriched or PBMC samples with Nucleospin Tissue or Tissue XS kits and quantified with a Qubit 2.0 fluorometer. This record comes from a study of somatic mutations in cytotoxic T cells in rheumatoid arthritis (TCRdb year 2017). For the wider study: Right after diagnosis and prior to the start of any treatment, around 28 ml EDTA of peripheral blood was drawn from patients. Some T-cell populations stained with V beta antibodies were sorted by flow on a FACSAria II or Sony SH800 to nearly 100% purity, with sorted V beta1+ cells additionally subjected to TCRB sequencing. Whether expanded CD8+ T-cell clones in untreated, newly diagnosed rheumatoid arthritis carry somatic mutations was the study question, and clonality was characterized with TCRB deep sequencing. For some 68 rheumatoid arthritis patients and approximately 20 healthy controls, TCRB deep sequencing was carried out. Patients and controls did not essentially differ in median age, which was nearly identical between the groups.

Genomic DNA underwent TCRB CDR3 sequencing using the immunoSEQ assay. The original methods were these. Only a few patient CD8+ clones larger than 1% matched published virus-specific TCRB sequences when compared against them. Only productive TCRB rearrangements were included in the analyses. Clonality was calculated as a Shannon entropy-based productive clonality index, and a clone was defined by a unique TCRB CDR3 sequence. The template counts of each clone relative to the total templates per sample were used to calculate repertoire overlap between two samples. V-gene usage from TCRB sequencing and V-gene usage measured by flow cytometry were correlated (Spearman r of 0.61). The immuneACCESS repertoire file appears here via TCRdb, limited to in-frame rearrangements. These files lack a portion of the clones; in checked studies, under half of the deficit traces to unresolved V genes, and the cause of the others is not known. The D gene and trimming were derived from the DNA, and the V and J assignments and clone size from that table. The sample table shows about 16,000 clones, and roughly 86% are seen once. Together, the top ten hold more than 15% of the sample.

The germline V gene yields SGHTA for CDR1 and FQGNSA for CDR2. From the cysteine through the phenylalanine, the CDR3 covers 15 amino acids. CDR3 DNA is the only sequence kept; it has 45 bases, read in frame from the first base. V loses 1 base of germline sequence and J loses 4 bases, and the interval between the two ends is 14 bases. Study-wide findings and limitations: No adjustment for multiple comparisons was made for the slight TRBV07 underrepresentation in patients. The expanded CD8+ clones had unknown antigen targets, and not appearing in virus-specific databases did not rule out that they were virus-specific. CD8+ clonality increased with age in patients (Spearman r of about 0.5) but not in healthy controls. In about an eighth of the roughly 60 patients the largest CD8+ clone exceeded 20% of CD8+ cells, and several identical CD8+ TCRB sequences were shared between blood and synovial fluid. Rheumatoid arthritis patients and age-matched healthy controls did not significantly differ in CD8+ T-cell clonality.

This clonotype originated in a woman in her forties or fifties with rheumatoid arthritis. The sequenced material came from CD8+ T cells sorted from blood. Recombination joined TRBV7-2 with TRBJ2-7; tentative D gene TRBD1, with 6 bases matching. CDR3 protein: CASSLVHQGKYEQYF. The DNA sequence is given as TGTGCCAGCAGCTTAGTGCACCAGGGGAAATACGAGCAGTACTTC.